These 19 T cell receptor beta chains were all obtained from the same sample, sequenced in a study of PD-L1 blockade in urothelial cancer (dated 2017 in TCRdb). The library was prepared using the immunoSEQ multiplex PCR assay. As stored in TCRdb, this immuneACCESS dataset retains in-frame rearrangements with V and J assigned. A fraction of the clones does not appear; measured against another copy, unresolved V genes explain less than half of the discrepancy, and the remainder lacks a known reason. For this sample there are 100,000 to 150,000 clones; about 83% appear just once. Roughly 2.3% of the sample goes to the ten largest clones. In light of the paper, this sample's time point label describes: peripheral blood 6 weeks after treatment start. Sequencing used PBMCs, obtained around atezolizumab (anti-PD-L1) treatment. The receptors were gathered from a man aged 45-65 years with urothelial cancer.

The chain links TRBV7-6 to TRBJ2-5; TRBD2 might be the D (5 bases). Trimming stripped 2 bases from V and 3 bases from J, with 7 bases between. This CDR3 is 13 amino acids long. Looked up from germline, CDR1 is SGHVS and CDR2 is FNYEAQ. The CDR3 DNA reads as TGTGCCAGCAGCTTACACGGGAAAGAGACCCAGTACTTC. Residues: CASSLHGKETQYF.

The rearrangement joins TRBV5-1 to TRBJ2-1; 7 bases line up with TRBD2. Trimming removed 0 bases from V and 6 bases from J; junction bases left unmatched: 6. Germline lookup yields CDR1 SGHRS and CDR2 YFSETQ. This CDR3 has 15 amino acids. This CDR3 reads CASSLAGGPFNEQFF. In DNA, the CDR3 is TGCGCCAGCAGCTTGGCGGGAGGCCCATTCAATGAGCAGTTCTTC.

This chain connects TRBV30 to TRBJ1-2, with unresolved D. The V end lost 2 bases, the J end lost 5 bases, and 15 bases lay between the germline ends. The CDR3 runs to 14 residues. CDR1 and CDR2 from the germline V gene are GTSNPN and SVGIG (reference sequence). CDR3 nucleotide sequence: TGTGCCTGGAGTTCGGAATTGGGGAGTTATGGCTACACCTTC. Translating gives CAWSSELGSYGYTF.

The chain carries TRBV7-6 and TRBJ2-6; 7 nucleotides line up with TRBD1. This CDR3 region has 18 residues. Germline V gives CDR1 SGHVS, CDR2 FNYEAQ. V was pared by 4 bases and J by 0 bases, with 9 bases of the junction left unmatched. CDR3 coding DNA: TGTGCCAGCAGCTCCGAGGGGGCACAGGTCTCTGGGGCCAACGTCCTGACTTTC. Protein: CASSSEGAQVSGANVLTF.

This clone came up once. The genes are TRBV7-9 and TRBJ2-7, with 12 positions matching TRBD2. This CDR3 has 16 amino acids. J lost 7 bases, V lost 5 bases, and 12 bases had no gene match. Germline V gives CDR1 SEHNR, CDR2 FQNEAQ (reference sequence). In nucleotides, the CDR3 is TGTGCCAGCAGCCCTTACCGGACTAGCGGGACCAAGGAGCAGTACTTC. Protein: CASSPYRTSGTKEQYF.

DNA of the CDR3: TGCGCCAGCAGCTTGGGCCAGGTTGGTTTAAGTTCACCCCTCCACTTT. Translated, it gives CASSLGQVGLSSPLHF. The rearrangement uses TRBV5-1 and TRBJ1-6, with D unclear. V was shortened by 0 bases and J by 9 bases, with 16 bases between the two germline ends. Per the germline V gene, CDR1 is SGHRS and CDR2 is YFSETQ. The CDR3 has 16 amino acids.

The chain links TRBV19 to TRBJ2-1, with 8 nucleotides matching TRBD2. The germline V gene has CDR1 LNHDA and CDR2 SQIVND (reference sequence). V gave up 6 bases and J gave up 7 bases; unmatched junction bases: 2. The CDR3 totals 12 residues. CDR3 nucleotides: TGTGCCAGTAGGACTAGCGCGAATGAGCAGTTCTTC. It specifies CASRTSANEQFF.

The genes are TRBV27 and TRBJ2-7; TRBD2 agrees at 10 bases. The CDR3 consists of 15 residues. Looked up from germline, CDR1 is MNHEY and CDR2 is SMNVEV (reference sequence). Unmatched junction bases numbered 8, after V lost 7 bases and J lost 2 bases. This CDR3 reads CASTPLAGETYEQYF. In nucleotides, the CDR3 is TGTGCCAGCACCCCTCTAGCGGGAGAAACCTACGAGCAGTACTTC.

The chain joins TRBV6-1 to TRBJ2-7; the D is unclear. V lost 7 bases and J lost 0, with 13 bases in between. The CDR3 extends over 14 amino acids. Germline CDR1 MNHNS, CDR2 SASEGT. CDR3 residues: CASTLGPSSYEQYF. The CDR3 nucleotides are TGTGCCAGCACCTTGGGCCCGAGCTCCTACGAGCAGTACTTC.

This chain joins TRBV5-1 and TRBJ2-7; D may be TRBD1 (5 bases). The CDR3 contains 13 residues. Germline CDR1 is SGHRS and CDR2 is YFSETQ. V was clipped by 4 bases and J by 1 base, with 9 bases between them. The CDR3, as DNA: TGCGCCAGCAGCAGCGCAGGGTCCTACGAGCAGTACTTC. Its protein is CASSSAGSYEQYF.

The chain carries TRBV30 and TRBJ2-4; a possible D gene is TRBD1 (6 bases). The germline gives CDR1 GTSNPN, CDR2 SVGIG (reference sequence). CDR3 length equals 18 residues. Trimming stripped 2 bases from V and 2 bases from J, with 22 bases between. The CDR3: CAWSKALQGWGSKNIQYF. The CDR3 coding sequence is TGTGCCTGGAGTAAAGCGTTACAGGGATGGGGGTCCAAAAACATTCAGTACTTC.

This rearrangement joins TRBV6-6 to TRBJ2-2; 7 bases line up with TRBD1. V shed 2 bases, J shed 4 bases, and the junction held 4 bases outside the gene matches. CDR3 length equals 15 residues. Per the germline V gene, CDR1 is MNHNY and CDR2 is SVGAGI (reference sequence). The CDR3 protein is CASSYTGTVTGELFF. DNA for the CDR3: TGTGCCAGCAGTTACACCGGGACAGTCACCGGGGAGCTGTTTTTT.

This clone was recorded only once. The chain joins TRBV15 to TRBJ2-1; maybe TRBD2 (6 bases). Trimming left V 2 bases short and J 0 bases short, with 11 bases between. The length of the CDR3 is 16 residues. Germline V gene sequence: CDR1 LNHNV, CDR2 YYDKDF (reference sequence). The DNA of the CDR3 is TGTGCCACCAGCAGAAAGCGGGCAAGCTCCTACAATGAGCAGTTCTTC. As protein: CATSRKRASSYNEQFF.

V and J are TRBV5-6 and TRBJ2-1; 10 bases fit TRBD2. The germline V gene encodes CDR1 SGHDT and CDR2 YYEEEE. The CDR3 length is 17 residues. The V gene end was trimmed by 2 bases and the J gene end by 4 bases; junction bases not matched to a gene: 9. Here the CDR3 reads CASSFGASGRGYNEQFF. CDR3 in DNA: TGTGCCAGCAGCTTTGGGGCTAGCGGGAGAGGGTACAATGAGCAGTTCTTC.

About this clone itself: A junction end diverges from the germline sequence, so it may reflect a read error. V gene TRBV30 combines with J gene TRBJ1-3; possibly TRBD1 for D (5 bases). This CDR3 has 14 residues. CDR1 is GTSNPN and CDR2 is SVGIG in the germline V gene (reference sequence). In DNA, the CDR3 is TGTGCCTGGAGGACGCCCTTCCAGGGAACCACCATATATTTT. This codes for CAWRTPFQGTTIYF.

This clone has just one count. The chain links TRBV11-2 to TRBJ2-3; TRBD2 matches at 13 bases. The CDR3 covers 16 residues. J was trimmed by 4 bases and V by 5 bases; bases with no gene match: 6. Germline assignment: CDR1 SGHAT and CDR2 FQNNGV. CDR3 nucleotide sequence: TGTGCCAGCAGCCGACGGACTAGCGGGAGTTCAGATACGCAGTATTTT. Translated: CASSRRTSGSSDTQYF.

The genes are TRBV6-7 and TRBJ2-7; a possible D gene is TRBD1 (6 bases). TRBV6-7 is marked as an open reading frame, function uncertain. Trimming shortened V by 2 bases and J by 0 bases, and 20 bases separated the two germline ends. This CDR3 is built from 18 residues. CDR3 residues: CASSYPRQRTADSYEQYF. The CDR3 DNA reads TGTGCCAGCAGTTACCCGCGTCAGAGGACAGCAGACTCCTACGAGCAGTACTTC.

V and J are TRBV6-1 and TRBJ2-7, with unresolved D. The germline V and J ends were trimmed by 7 bases and 3 bases, with 13 bases remaining between them. This CDR3 has 13 amino acids. Germline V CDR1 and CDR2: MNHNS, SASEGT. This chain's CDR3 is CASTRSVSYEQYF. Here the CDR3 DNA reads TGTGCCAGCACCAGGTCAGTAAGCTACGAGCAGTACTTC.

The chain recombines TRBV6-1 with TRBJ1-2; TRBD1 agrees at 9 bases. This CDR3 contains 21 residues. The V and J ends lost 1 base and 5 bases, in that order; junction bases with no gene match: 23. Looked up from germline, CDR1 is MNHNS and CDR2 is SASEGT. In DNA, the CDR3 is TGTGCCAGCAGTGAAGAGGTTTTTTATTTTAGGCACAGGGGGCGCTGGTATGGCTACACCTTC. Translated, it gives CASSEEVFYFRHRGRWYGYTF.